The sequence of this T cell receptor (beta chain) was determined in a study of PD-1 blockade in classical Hodgkin lymphoma. Findings of the study overall: Patients newly diagnosed and complete responders had comparable baseline diversity. Lower baseline TCR diversity was reported for newly diagnosed patients than for healthy donors. Those patients who began receiving nivolumab less than 1 year after ASCT had lower diversity, and they were excluded. By C4D1, CD4+ diversity increased significantly, especially in complete responders.

The CDR3 is made up of 11 amino acids. V lost 2 bases, J lost 10 bases, and 6 bases lay in between. The germline V gene has CDR1 ENHRY and CDR2 SYGVKD. The time point denotes: cycle 4 day 1 (C4D1), after 5 to 7 weeks of nivolumab. There was relapse after autologous stem cell transplantation in every patient, and there was variation in brentuximab vedotin exposure. Assay: immunoSEQ multiplex PCR; the TCRdb copy retains only in-frame clones and omits some. This table holds over 60,000 clones, around 90% found once. Details on this clone: Its antigen is not known.

Sequences were derived from peripheral blood mononuclear cells (PBMCs), sampled before the fourth cycle of nivolumab. The sequence was obtained from a human donor with classical Hodgkin lymphoma. The chain has TRBV10-3 and TRBJ2-1; D possibly corresponds to TRBD2 (6 bases). The CDR3 loop is CAISERGEQFF. The CDR3 bases are TGTGCCATCAGTGAGCGGGGGGAGCAGTTCTTC.